Each of the 5 T cell receptor beta chains below was sequenced from the same sample in a study of shared T cell receptors in the human thymus. TCRdb's table, derived via immunoSEQ multiplex PCR, lists solely in-frame clones and lacks some. The sample yields hundreds of thousands of clones, just under 95% seen once. Material for sequencing was thymocytes. All receptors come from a human donor.

As to this clone: The sample carries other DNA sequences with the same CDR3. This sequence joins TRBV9 and TRBJ2-5, with 11 nucleotides matching TRBD2. Germline V gives CDR1 SGDLS, CDR2 YYNGEE. V lost 0 bases and J lost 4; bases outside the gene matches: 5. The length of the CDR3 is 16 residues. This chain's CDR3 is CASSVGLAGRRETQYF. CDR3 nucleotides: TGTGCCAGCAGCGTAGGACTAGCGGGACGAAGAGAGACCCAGTACTTC.

The chain has TRBV19 and TRBJ1-2; TRBD1 matches at 8 bases. Trimming took 4 bases from V and 8 from J; bases not matched to a gene: 15. This CDR3 comprises 16 residues. CDR1 and CDR2 from the germline V gene are LNHDA and SQIVND (reference sequence). The CDR3 DNA reads as TGTGCCAGTAGTAAGAGGACAGGGTTGGAGTTGGGCGGCTACACCTTC. Translating gives CASSKRTGLELGGYTF.

V gene TRBV5-4 combines with J gene TRBJ2-5, with 8 nucleotides matching TRBD2. This CDR3 comprises 17 residues. Germline values: CDR1 SGHNT, CDR2 YYREEE (reference sequence). V was pared by 4 bases and J by 1 base, with 12 bases of the junction left unmatched. In nucleotides, the CDR3 is TGTGCCAGCAGCGTCTGGGCTTCTAGCGGGCTCCAAGAGACCCAGTACTTC. It codes for CASSVWASSGLQETQYF.

The chain recombines TRBV28 with TRBJ2-7; the D gene is possibly TRBD1 (6 bases). CDR1 and CDR2 from the germline V gene are MDHEN and SYDVKM. The CDR3 runs 15 residues. V lost 5 bases to trimming and J lost 3 bases, with 17 bases between them. CDR3: CASSPRQVPIYEQYF. In DNA, the CDR3 is TGTGCCAGCAGTCCCAGACAGGTTCCCATCTACGAGCAGTACTTC. The full variable domain, in which reference TRBV28 and TRBJ2-7 provide the parts outside the CDR3, is DVKVTQSSRYLVKRTGEKVFLECVQDMDHENMFWYRQDPGLGLRLIYFSYDVKMKEKGDIPEGYSVSREKKERFSLILESASTNQTSMYLCASSPRQVPIYEQYFGPGTRLTVT.

This rearrangement joins TRBV27 to TRBJ2-5, with 11 positions matching TRBD2. V lost 5 bases to trimming and J lost 5 bases; unmatched junction nucleotides: 7. Looked up from germline, CDR1 is MNHEY and CDR2 is SMNVEV (reference sequence). The CDR3 has 15 residues. CDR3 bases: TGTGCCAGCAGTCCCCGGACTAGCGGGTGGGAGACCCAGTACTTC. Translated: CASSPRTSGWETQYF.